The source of this TCR beta chain is a study of T cell clonotyping in hematopoietic cell transplantation. A note on this clone: Its target is not known.

Recipients were bled about 28 days pretransplant and at posttransplant days 30, 100, 180. The assay was immunoSEQ multiplex PCR, and TCRdb's table has in-frame clones only and misses some. Seen here are 8,500 to 9,000 clones, 85% observed once, and the top ten hold approximately 33%. Study conclusions and caveats: At the given depth, recipient repertoires were over 95% de novo clonotypes.

Trimming took off 0 bases at V and 7 bases at J, with 6 bases between the two ends. Germline CDR1 GTSNPN, CDR2 SVGIG (reference sequence). CDR3 size: 11 residues. The chain is built from TRBV30 and TRBJ1-1; D not certain. The sequence was collected from a female patient aged 30 to 45 who had an allogeneic stem cell transplant, so the T cells may come from the graft donor. Some clones in this sample may be carry-over from other donors' samples. The sequenced sample was PBMCs, obtained 180 days after allogeneic stem cell transplant. The DNA for the CDR3 is TGTGCCTGGAGTGTACTGATTGAAGCTTTCTTT. Its protein is CAWSVLIEAFF.